A single sample gave rise to the 18 T cell receptor beta chains below, sequenced in a study of T cell changes during pregnancy in multiple sclerosis. Sequenced by immunoSEQ multiplex PCR; TCRdb stores in-frame clones only, minus some. Here the sample spans roughly 15,000 clones, almost 85% being singletons. The sequencing here drew on CD8+ T cells from peripheral blood mononuclear cells, taken in the third trimester of pregnancy. Source of these receptors: a female donor in good health, enrolled as a control in a pregnancy study.

This clone has just one count. The genes are TRBV27 and TRBJ2-3, with a weak D call TRBD1 (5 bases). Trimming left V 4 bases short and J 2 bases short, with 13 bases between. Germline V gene data show CDR1 as MNHEY and CDR2 as SMNVEV (reference sequence). The CDR3 is 15 amino acids. CDR3 sequence (DNA): TGTGCCAGCAGTTATTCAGGGATGGTCACAGATACGCAGTATTTT. Its protein product is CASSYSGMVTDTQYF.

The chain joins TRBV6-1 to TRBJ2-7; maybe TRBD1 (6 bases). Trimming removed 4 bases from V and 5 bases from J, with 9 bases in between. The CDR3 spans 12 residues. Germline lookup yields CDR1 MNHNS and CDR2 SASEGT. The CDR3 spells CASSVAGDEQYF. The CDR3 region has the DNA TGTGCCAGCAGTGTTGCAGGGGACGAGCAGTACTTC.

In its sample, this clone was seen once. V and J are TRBV19 and TRBJ1-1; TRBD1 is a possible D gene (6 bases). Germline V gene lookup returns CDR1 LNHDA and CDR2 SQIVND (reference sequence). V shed 5 bases and J shed 2 bases, with 12 bases lying between them. The CDR3 contains 14 residues. The CDR3: CASSSPGHNTEAFF. In DNA form, the CDR3 reads TGTGCCAGTAGTTCGCCGGGACACAACACTGAAGCTTTCTTT.

This rearrangement joins TRBV29-1 to TRBJ1-2; a possible D gene is TRBD1 (5 bases). Deletions cut 1 base from V and 2 bases from J, with 5 bases between. This CDR3 has 12 amino acids. The germline gives CDR1 SQVTM, CDR2 ANQGSEA. CDR3 in DNA: TGCAGCGTTGAAGCAGGGAACTATGGCTACACCTTC. Translation gives CSVEAGNYGYTF.

This chain links TRBV19 with TRBJ2-7, with D possibly matching TRBD1 (5 bases). CDR1 LNHDA and CDR2 SQIVND come from the germline V gene (reference sequence). This CDR3 has 15 amino acids. V lost 3 bases to trimming and J lost 3 bases, with 15 bases between them. The CDR3 protein is CASSMGQGKYYEQYF. CDR3 coding DNA: TGTGCCAGTAGTATGGGTCAGGGTAAATACTACGAGCAGTACTTC. The complete variable domain, with remaining parts taken from reference TRBV19 and TRBJ2-7, reads DGGITQSPKYLFRKEGQNVTLSCEQNLNHDAMYWYRQDPGQGLRLIYYSQIVNDFQKGDIAEGYSVSREKKESFPLTVTSAQKNPTAFYLCASSMGQGKYYEQYFGPGTRLTVT.

The chain links TRBV16 to TRBJ1-2; possible D gene TRBD1, 5 bases. Deletions cut 5 bases from V and 8 bases from J, with 9 bases between. The germline CDR1 and CDR2 sequences are KGHSY and FQNENV. The CDR3 has 11 amino acids. Here the CDR3 DNA reads TGTGCCAGCAGCATAACAGGAGGCTACACCTTC. It codes for CASSITGGYTF.

The rearrangement links TRBV27 to TRBJ2-1; D possibly matches TRBD1 or TRBD2 (7 bases each). The V gene lost 10 bases and the J gene lost 8 bases, with 18 bases spanning the gap. CDR1 is MNHEY and CDR2 is SMNVEV in the germline V gene (reference sequence). This CDR3 comprises 13 residues. CDR3 sequence reads: CATRGGSSDEQFF. The CDR3 DNA is TGTGCCACCAGGGGGGGGAGCAGCGATGAGCAGTTCTTC.

The rearrangement uses TRBV29-1 and TRBJ2-1; 10 positions agree with TRBD1. The CDR3 runs 15 residues. V lost 3 bases, J lost 0 bases, and 2 bases stayed unmatched. CDR1 is SQVTM and CDR2 is ANQGSEA in the germline V gene. CDR3 region: CSVDWTGGSYNEQFF. CDR3 DNA sequence: TGCAGCGTTGACTGGACAGGGGGCTCCTACAATGAGCAGTTCTTC.

The chain is built from TRBV29-1 and TRBJ2-7, with TRBD2 as a possible D gene (5 bases). This CDR3 is built from 11 residues. Trimming cost V 2 bases and J 4 bases, with 6 bases left between them. In germline, CDR1 is SQVTM, CDR2 ANQGSEA. The CDR3 region has the DNA TGCAGCGTTGAACGGGGTTACGAGCAGTACTTC. Translation gives CSVERGYEQYF.

The V call is TRBV28, the J call TRBJ2-2; D gene ambiguous. The germline V gene encodes CDR1 MDHEN and CDR2 SYDVKM. This CDR3 is built from 12 residues. Trimming left V 5 bases short and J 3 bases short, with 4 bases between. The CDR3 DNA sequence: TGTGCCAGCAGTGAGGACACCGGGGAGCTGTTTTTT. Protein product: CASSEDTGELFF.

V gene TRBV21-1 combines with J gene TRBJ2-7; the table names TRBD1, a call not compared with the DNA. TRBV21-1 is a documented pseudogene. This CDR3 spans 13 amino acids. The CDR3 bases are TGTGCCGCCAGCAAAGCACAAAACTACGAGCAGTACTTC. This translates into CAASKAQNYEQYF.

This clone was seen just once. The chain joins TRBV5-1 to TRBJ1-2, with 7 bases matching TRBD1. This CDR3 contains 15 residues. Germline V gene data show CDR1 as SGHRS and CDR2 as YFSETQ. J gave up 8 bases and V 4 bases, and 14 bases lay outside the gene matches. The DNA for the CDR3 is TGCGCCAGCAGCCAGGGCCCCCGGGACAGCCCCGGCTACACCTTC. As protein: CASSQGPRDSPGYTF. Combining the CDR3 with reference TRBV5-1 and TRBJ1-2 gives the whole variable domain KAGVTQTPRYLIKTRGQQVTLSCSPISGHRSVSWYQQTPGQGLQFLFEYFSETQRNKGNFPGRFSGRQFSNSRSEMNVSTLELGDSALYLCASSQGPRDSPGYTFGSGTRLTVV.

The chain has TRBV29-1 and TRBJ2-1; 15 nucleotides align to TRBD2. CDR3 length equals 17 residues. Per the germline V gene, CDR1 is SQVTM and CDR2 is ANQGSEA. Losses at the gene ends were 6 bases for V and 0 bases for J; bases not matched to a gene: 6. The chain's CDR3 is CSVQGLAGGSSYNEQFF. DNA for the CDR3: TGCAGCGTCCAAGGACTAGCGGGAGGGAGCTCCTACAATGAGCAGTTCTTC.

In DNA, the CDR3 is TGTGCCAGCAGCCCAGACGGGTCTGCGGACAATGAGCAGTTCTTC. It encodes CASSPDGSADNEQFF. The chain employs TRBV7-9 and TRBJ2-1; no reliable D call. CDR3 length: 15 amino acids. Germline CDR1 is SEHNR and CDR2 is FQNEAQ (reference sequence). Trimming shortened V by 5 bases and J by 5 bases, and 16 bases separated the two germline ends.

The chain couples TRBV5-1 to TRBJ2-1; 12 positions agree with TRBD2. J lost 5 bases, V lost 1 base, and 4 bases had no gene match. Germline CDR1 reads SGHRS; CDR2 reads YFSETQ. The CDR3 contains 16 residues. The CDR3 DNA reads TGCGCCAGCAGCTTGTCACTAGCGGGAGGCCACAATGAGCAGTTCTTC. It codes for CASSLSLAGGHNEQFF.

This chain uses TRBV5-4 with TRBJ2-7, with TRBD1 identical over 8 bases. Germline V gene data show CDR1 as SGHNT and CDR2 as YYREEE (reference sequence). This CDR3 comprises 12 residues. The J segment lost 6 bases and the V segment lost 2 bases, leaving 1 base of the junction unmatched. CDR3 bases: TGTGCCAGCAGCTTTACAGGGGGCGAGCAGTACTTC. It yields the protein CASSFTGGEQYF.

The chain couples TRBV10-3 to TRBJ1-1; D is unclear. CDR3 size: 12 residues. Germline CDR1 and CDR2: ENHRY and SYGVKD. With 5 bases removed from V and 3 bases from J, the gap between germline ends came to 7 bases. CDR3 sequence reads: CAISSGDTEAFF. CDR3 coding DNA: TGTGCCATCAGTAGCGGGGACACTGAAGCTTTCTTT.

Here the CDR3 reads CASSVSGTTIAGELFF. The CDR3 nucleotides are TGTGCCAGCAGCGTTTCCGGGACAACGATTGCCGGGGAGCTGTTTTTT. The chain carries TRBV5-6 and TRBJ2-2; TRBD1 might be the D (6 bases). This CDR3 contains 16 residues. Germline lookup yields CDR1 SGHDT and CDR2 YYEEEE. V dropped 4 bases and J dropped 6 bases, with 19 bases sitting between them.